One sample yielded the 27 T cell receptor beta chains listed below, sequenced in a study of OX40 agonist ivuxolimab in advanced cancers. The assay was immunoSEQ multiplex PCR, and TCRdb's table has in-frame clones only and misses some. Altogether 54,000 or so clones are present, 84% being singletons, with the ten largest covering roughly 1.9%. Here the sequenced sample was CD4+ or CD8+ T cells sorted from blood, taken in a trial of the OX40 agonist ivuxolimab. These receptors were collected from an adult with an advanced solid tumor such as melanoma, head and neck, liver or kidney cancer.

This clone turned up a few times. The V call is TRBV6-1, the J call TRBJ2-2; D gene ambiguous. The CDR3 length is 14 residues. Trimming left V 6 bases short and J 3 bases short, with 11 bases between. CDR1 and CDR2 from the germline V gene are MNHNS and SASEGT. The CDR3 coding sequence is TGTGCCAGCAGAGGTAGACAAGACACCGGGGAGCTGTTTTTT. Translating gives CASRGRQDTGELFF.

V gene TRBV7-2 combines with J gene TRBJ2-1, with 7 bases identical to TRBD2. The V and J ends lost 1 base and 4 bases, in that order; junction bases with no gene match: 10. The germline V gene has CDR1 SGHTA and CDR2 FQGNSA. The CDR3 totals 17 residues. The CDR3 is CASSLEGRAGFYNEQFF. CDR3 nucleotides: TGTGCCAGCAGCTTAGAGGGTCGAGCGGGGTTTTACAATGAGCAGTTCTTC.

The CDR3 DNA is TGTGCCAGCTCACCACCCCAGGGATGGAACACCGGGGAGCTGTTTTTT. It encodes CASSPPQGWNTGELFF. This sequence joins TRBV18 and TRBJ2-2, with D perhaps matching TRBD1 (5 bases). V was clipped by 0 bases and J by 1 base, with 9 bases between them. CDR3 length: 16 residues. Per the germline V gene, CDR1 is KGHSH and CDR2 is LQKENI.

The V and J genes are TRBV13 and TRBJ1-2; D may be TRBD1 (6 bases). The CDR3 totals 16 residues. V lost 4 bases and J 6 bases, leaving 21 bases between the germline ends. CDR1 and CDR2 (germline): PRHDT, FYEKMQ (reference sequence). The CDR3 DNA sequence: TGTGCCAGCAGCTCAGCTCTAGGCAGGGGAGGGGATGGCTACACCTTC. It is translated as CASSSALGRGGDGYTF.

V gene TRBV11-2 combines with J gene TRBJ1-4, with D hard to call. The CDR3 is 13 residues long. Trimming stripped 5 bases from V and 8 bases from J, with 12 bases between. The V gene's germline CDR1 is SGHAT and CDR2 FQNNGV. This CDR3 reads CASSPAGREKLFF. The DNA of the CDR3 is TGTGCCAGCAGCCCGGCAGGCCGGGAAAAACTGTTTTTT.

The chain has TRBV6-5 and TRBJ1-2; D not certain. V was shortened by 2 bases and J by 5 bases, with 12 bases between the two germline ends. CDR3 length equals 14 residues. Germline lookup yields CDR1 MNHEY and CDR2 SVGAGI. CDR3 in amino acids: CASSYTTEPYGYTF. The CDR3 DNA sequence: TGTGCCAGCAGTTACACCACAGAACCATATGGCTACACCTTC.

The rearrangement links TRBV28 to TRBJ1-2, with 9 nucleotides matching TRBD1. Germline assignment: CDR1 MDHEN and CDR2 SYDVKM. V lost 8 bases and J lost 5; bases outside the gene matches: 15. This CDR3 is built from 16 residues. The CDR3 DNA sequence: TGTGCCAGCGGAACCGGGACAGGGTTTCTGGGGTATGGCTACACCTTC. Residues: CASGTGTGFLGYGYTF.

V usage is TRBV30 and J usage is TRBJ2-7; D unresolved. Trimming removed 0 bases at V and 9 bases at J, with 9 bases between. The germline CDR1 and CDR2 sequences are GTSNPN and SVGIG (reference sequence). This CDR3 is 11 amino acids long. The CDR3 DNA follows: TGTGCCTGGAGTGTACGGGCAGGGCAGTACTTC. Amino acids: CAWSVRAGQYF.

The chain combines TRBV2 with TRBJ2-5, with unresolved D. Germline V lookup: CDR1 SNHLY, CDR2 FYNNEI. Between the trimmed V and J ends, which lost 5 bases and 2 bases, there was a span of 3 bases. There are 11 residues in the CDR3. The CDR3 region is CASSTQETQYF. The CDR3 bases are TGTGCCAGCAGTACTCAAGAGACCCAGTACTTC.

The chain links TRBV21-1 to TRBJ2-7; the table's D gene call, TRBD1, was not cross checked with the DNA. TRBV21-1 is a recognized pseudogene. The CDR3 runs to 16 residues. CDR3: CASSARTDRGGDEQYF. DNA of the CDR3: TGTGCCAGCAGCGCACGAACTGACAGGGGGGGCGACGAGCAGTACTTC.

The genes are TRBV5-1 and TRBJ1-1; unclear D gene. Germline assignment: CDR1 SGHRS and CDR2 YFSETQ. The CDR3 is 14 residues long. Trimming cost V 0 bases and J 1 base, with 7 bases left between them. CDR3 loop: CASSLGAANTEAFF. The CDR3 DNA follows: TGCGCCAGCAGCTTGGGGGCAGCGAACACTGAAGCTTTCTTT. Filled out from reference TRBV5-1 and TRBJ1-1, the complete variable domain reads KAGVTQTPRYLIKTRGQQVTLSCSPISGHRSVSWYQQTPGQGLQFLFEYFSETQRNKGNFPGRFSGRQFSNSRSEMNVSTLELGDSALYLCASSLGAANTEAFFGQGTRLTVV.

This clone was seen only once. The chain links TRBV7-9 to TRBJ1-2; D gene ambiguous. The CDR3 is 11 amino acids. Germline V gene sequence: CDR1 SEHNR, CDR2 FQNEAQ (reference sequence). CDR3 loop: CAGQTNYGYTF. The CDR3 nucleotides are TGTGCTGGGCAGACTAACTATGGCTACACCTTC.

The gene calls are TRBV28 and TRBJ1-5, with TRBD1 matching over 7 bases. Germline CDR1 reads MDHEN; CDR2 reads SYDVKM. The CDR3 sequence is 14 residues long. The J segment lost 2 bases and the V segment lost 6 bases, leaving 4 bases of the junction unmatched. The CDR3 sequence is CASSQGGGNQPQHF. The CDR3 coding sequence is TGTGCCAGCAGCCAGGGGGGGGGCAATCAGCCCCAGCATTTT. The full variable domain, with the rest looked up from reference TRBV28 and TRBJ1-5, is DVKVTQSSRYLVKRTGEKVFLECVQDMDHENMFWYRQDPGLGLRLIYFSYDVKMKEKGDIPEGYSVSREKKERFSLILESASTNQTSMYLCASSQGGGNQPQHFGDGTRLSIL.

V is TRBV19 and J is TRBJ2-7; D possibly corresponds to TRBD2 (6 bases). The V end was cut by 3 bases, the J end by 2 bases, with 14 bases between. Per the germline V gene, CDR1 is LNHDA and CDR2 is SQIVND (reference sequence). The length of the CDR3 is 15 residues. Here the CDR3 reads CASSMGRTGTYEQYF. As DNA, the CDR3 is TGTGCCAGTAGTATGGGGAGGACCGGAACCTACGAGCAGTACTTC.

The CDR3 loop reads CASSLNRGPNEKLFF. The CDR3 DNA reads TGTGCCAGCAGCTTAAACAGGGGCCCGAATGAAAAACTGTTTTTT. V and J are TRBV7-2 and TRBJ1-4; 7 bases are shared with TRBD1. This CDR3 contains 15 residues. CDR1 and CDR2 (germline): SGHTA, FQGNSA. V shed 2 bases, J shed 5 bases, and the junction held 5 bases outside the gene matches.

This sequence joins TRBV11-2 and TRBJ1-1; TRBD1 is a possible D gene (5 bases). The CDR3 contains 14 residues. Germline assignment: CDR1 SGHAT and CDR2 FQNNGV. Trimming removed 5 bases from V and 4 bases from J, with 14 bases in between. As DNA, the CDR3 is TGTGCCAGCAGCCCCTTCACGGGGGGCACTGAAGCTTTCTTT. It codes for CASSPFTGGTEAFF.

This sequence joins TRBV28 and TRBJ2-1, with 9 bases that match TRBD2. V was clipped by 7 bases and J by 8 bases; unmatched bases: 15. Germline CDR1 is MDHEN and CDR2 is SYDVKM. The CDR3 extends over 16 amino acids. CDR3 sequence (DNA): TGTGCCAGCAAAGAGGCGGGAGGGCCCCTTGGGTATGAGCAGTTCTTC. It yields the protein CASKEAGGPLGYEQFF.

The V call is TRBV28, the J call TRBJ2-1; D tentatively fits TRBD1 or TRBD2 (7 bases each). Trimming took off 5 bases at V and 0 bases at J, with 14 bases between the two ends. The CDR3 runs 16 residues. Germline CDR1 MDHEN, CDR2 SYDVKM. DNA of the CDR3: TGTGCCAGCAGTGGGGAGGGGGCGACCTCCTACAATGAGCAGTTCTTC. Its protein product is CASSGEGATSYNEQFF.

This chain uses TRBV2 with TRBJ2-3; TRBD1 aligns across 7 bases. V shed 3 bases, J shed 5 bases, and the junction held 8 bases outside the gene matches. This CDR3 contains 15 residues. Germline V lookup: CDR1 SNHLY, CDR2 FYNNEI. CDR3 loop: CASSDDRVSVDTQYF. The CDR3, as DNA: TGTGCCAGCAGTGATGACAGGGTGTCTGTAGATACGCAGTATTTT. Looking up the rest from reference TRBV2 and TRBJ2-3 gives the full variable domain: EPEVTQTPSHQVTQMGQEVILRCVPISNHLYFYWYRQILGQKVEFLVSFYNNEISEKSEIFDDQFSVERPDGSNFTLKIRSTKLEDSAMYFCASSDDRVSVDTQYFGPGTRLTVL.

This clone appeared once. The rearrangement joins TRBV5-1 to TRBJ1-1, with D perhaps TRBD1 (5 bases). Trimming took 0 bases from V and 6 from J, leaving 9 bases between them. Germline V gene lookup returns CDR1 SGHRS and CDR2 YFSETQ. This CDR3 is built from 13 residues. CDR3 protein: CASSLVGGAEAFF. CDR3 DNA sequence: TGCGCCAGCAGCTTGGTCGGGGGGGCTGAAGCTTTCTTT. Together with reference TRBV5-1 and TRBJ1-1, the CDR3 gives the full variable domain: KAGVTQTPRYLIKTRGQQVTLSCSPISGHRSVSWYQQTPGQGLQFLFEYFSETQRNKGNFPGRFSGRQFSNSRSEMNVSTLELGDSALYLCASSLVGGAEAFFGQGTRLTVV.

The chain recombines TRBV5-4 with TRBJ1-2, with TRBD1 matching 9 bases. The CDR3 consists of 15 residues. The germline CDR1 and CDR2 sequences are SGHNT and YYREEE (reference sequence). J gave up 8 bases and V 4 bases, and 12 bases lay outside the gene matches. This CDR3 is CASSVDRGISSGYTF. CDR3 nucleotides: TGTGCCAGCAGCGTGGACAGGGGAATTTCGTCGGGCTACACCTTC.

This clone was counted only a few times. In nucleotides, the CDR3 is TGTGCCAGCAGCTTGACAGGCAAAAACATTCAGTACTTC. It specifies CASSLTGKNIQYF. The chain recombines TRBV5-5 with TRBJ2-4, with D perhaps matching TRBD1 (5 bases). Trimming pared 1 base from V and 3 bases from J, leaving 5 bases between. The CDR3 is made up of 13 amino acids. Germline values: CDR1 SGHKS, CDR2 YYEKEE (reference sequence).

The rearrangement links TRBV6-5 to TRBJ1-1, with D unclear. Trimming removed 10 bases from V and 1 base from J, with 10 bases in between. Germline V CDR1 and CDR2: MNHEY, SVGAGI. The CDR3 contains 12 residues. CDR3 nucleotide sequence: TGTGCCACCGCGACGGGGAACACTGAAGCTTTCTTT. The encoded protein is CATATGNTEAFF.

V usage is TRBV28 and J usage is TRBJ2-3; TRBD2 might be the D (6 bases). The CDR3 consists of 14 residues. With 3 bases removed from V and 1 base from J, the gap between germline ends came to 8 bases. The V gene's germline CDR1 is MDHEN and CDR2 SYDVKM. The CDR3 DNA follows: TGTGCCAGCAGTTTTGGAGGGGGCACAGATACGCAGTATTTT. Its protein is CASSFGGGTDTQYF.

The gene calls are TRBV11-2 and TRBJ1-1; D is uncertain. CDR3 length: 14 residues. The germline V gene has CDR1 SGHAT and CDR2 FQNNGV. Trimming left V 3 bases short and J 0 bases short, with 8 bases between. This CDR3 reads CASSFGSLNTEAFF. The CDR3 coding sequence is TGTGCCAGCAGCTTTGGTAGCTTGAACACTGAAGCTTTCTTT.

J is TRBJ2-1 and V is TRBV4-2; 7 positions match TRBD2. The CDR3 loop spans 13 amino acids. V trimming: 3 bases; J trimming: 12 bases; junction bases outside the gene matches: 8. Per germline, CDR1 LGHNA and CDR2 YNFKEQ. The CDR3 nucleotides are TGTGCCAGCAGCCAGACCCCTAGCGGCAGGCAGTTCTTC. Its protein product is CASSQTPSGRQFF.

V and J are TRBV9 and TRBJ2-2; D is perhaps TRBD2 (6 bases). V was shortened by 3 bases and J by 0 bases, with 18 bases between the two germline ends. The CDR3 consists of 18 residues. Germline CDR1 SGDLS, CDR2 YYNGEE. The CDR3 loop reads CASSEKPGLVANTGELFF. The CDR3 DNA sequence: TGTGCCAGCAGCGAAAAACCGGGACTCGTCGCGAACACCGGGGAGCTGTTTTTT.